The table lists the clone carrying this TCR beta chain with a few counts. The data belong to a study of human T cells and chemical hapten exposure. Indicated time point: pre-sensitization, week 0. Noted treatment: therapeutic diphenylcyclopropenone sensitization with weekly scalp DPC. Staff drew blood before applying each patch test. Extraction yielded total RNA from whole blood (unfractionated). As the library was built, unique molecular identifiers were attached to individual cDNA molecules. TCRdb independently ran MiXCR on the RACE reads; one entry per CDR3 protein. The data hold about 180,000 distinct CDR3 sequences, with 25% to 30% observed a single time. The source is a woman in her thirties with alopecia areata. Some clones in this sample may be carry-over from other donors' samples. The sequenced sample was whole blood, obtained in connection with sensitization to the hapten diphenylcyclopropenone (DPC).

DNA for the CDR3: TGTGCCAGCAGTGCCCATGTGGGCAATAGCAATCAGCCCCAGCATTTT. Translated, it gives CASSAHVGNSNQPQHF. This chain joins TRBV28 and TRBJ1-5; D remains ambiguous. The CDR3 is 16 residues long. V dropped 5 bases and J dropped 0 bases, with 14 bases sitting between them. Germline lookup yields CDR1 MDHEN and CDR2 SYDVKM.